A selection of T cell receptor beta chains follows, all from one sample in a study of blood T cells in healthy people across ages. TCRdb itself ran the 5' RACE reads through MiXCR, one entry per CDR3 protein. The sample records hundreds of thousands of distinct CDR3 sequences, under 65% being singletons. Sequenced material: blood. The receptors were sampled from a woman aged 80 or over in good health. The CDR3 runs from the conserved cysteine through the conserved F or W. Each record gives: V gene, D gene, clone size, J gene, CDR3 DNA, CDR3 protein. The D gene is left open where the match is weak. Clone size, where shown, is once, few, many, or a class for clones that have expanded.

V gene: TRBV20-1; D gene: TRBD1; clone size: NA; J gene: TRBJ2-6; CDR3 DNA: TGCAGTGCTACCACAGGGGGCTCTGGGGCCAACGTCCTGACTTTC; CDR3 protein: CSATTGGSGANVLTF
V gene: TRBV20-1; D gene: NA; clone size: NA; J gene: TRBJ2-1; CDR3 DNA: TGCAGTGCTAGAGATGAGGCGGGAAGCTACAATGAGCAGTTCTTC; CDR3 protein: CSARDEAGSYNEQFF
V gene: TRBV5-1; D gene: NA; clone size: once; J gene: TRBJ2-2; CDR3 DNA: TGCGCCAGCAGCTTGGTAGAGTATATCGGGGAGCTGTTTTTT; CDR3 protein: CASSLVEYIGELFF
V gene: TRBV29-1; D gene: NA; clone size: NA; J gene: TRBJ2-7; CDR3 DNA: TGCAGCGTTGTACTGAGCTCCAGCTCCTACGAGCAGTACTTC; CDR3 protein: CSVVLSSSSYEQYF
V gene: TRBV6-6; D gene: TRBD2; clone size: NA; J gene: TRBJ2-3; CDR3 DNA: TGTGCCAGCAGTTACGGGCAAGGGCGGGGGGCTACAGATACGCAGTATTTT; CDR3 protein: CASSYGQGRGATDTQYF
V gene: TRBV12-3/TRBV12-4; D gene: NA; clone size: NA; J gene: TRBJ2-1; CDR3 DNA: TGTGCCAGCAGATCACAGGGTAAAGAGACCCAGTTCTTC; CDR3 protein: CASRSQGKETQFF
V gene: TRBV7-2; D gene: NA; clone size: NA; J gene: TRBJ2-5; CDR3 DNA: TGTGCCAGCAGCTTAGCGCAAGCACCTCAGTACTTC; CDR3 protein: CASSLAQAPQYF
V gene: TRBV12-3/TRBV12-4; D gene: NA; clone size: many; J gene: TRBJ2-5; CDR3 DNA: TGTGCCAGCAGTCCACGCCTAGCTAGTGTGGAGACCCAGTACTTC; CDR3 protein: CASSPRLASVETQYF
V gene: TRBV25-1; D gene: TRBD1; clone size: NA; J gene: TRBJ2-1; CDR3 DNA: TGTGCCAGCAGTGAACAGGGGGTCTACAATGAGCAGTTCTTC; CDR3 protein: CASSEQGVYNEQFF
V gene: TRBV5-1; D gene: NA; clone size: few; J gene: TRBJ2-3; CDR3 DNA: TGCGCCAGCAGCGCCTCGGTGGGGGCAGATACGCAGTATTTT; CDR3 protein: CASSASVGADTQYF
V gene: TRBV12-3/TRBV12-4; D gene: TRBD2; clone size: NA; J gene: TRBJ2-6; CDR3 DNA: TGTGCCAGCAGTCGACTAGCGGGGGAGTCCAACGTCCTGACTTTC; CDR3 protein: CASSRLAGESNVLTF
V gene: TRBV5-1; D gene: NA; clone size: few; J gene: TRBJ2-5; CDR3 DNA: TGCGCCAGCAGCAGGACAGTGGGGGAGACCCAGTACTTC; CDR3 protein: CASSRTVGETQYF
V gene: TRBV28; D gene: NA; clone size: NA; J gene: TRBJ2-7; CDR3 DNA: TGTGCCAGCACCCTAGGTACTTCTTCCTACGAGCAGTACTTC; CDR3 protein: CASTLGTSSYEQYF
V gene: TRBV12-3/TRBV12-4; D gene: TRBD1; clone size: NA; J gene: TRBJ1-5; CDR3 DNA: TGTGCCAGCAGCCCTCTACAGGGGAGTCAGCCCCAGCATTTT; CDR3 protein: CASSPLQGSQPQHF
V gene: TRBV7-9; D gene: NA; clone size: NA; J gene: TRBJ2-3; CDR3 DNA: TGTGCCGGCAGCTTAGCTGGGGGCGGGGGAACAACTACGCAGTATTTT; CDR3 protein: CAGSLAGGGGTTTQYF
V gene: TRBV18; D gene: NA; clone size: NA; J gene: TRBJ1-5; CDR3 DNA: TGTGCCAGCTCACCCAGGGCGGATCAGCCCCAGCATTTT; CDR3 protein: CASSPRADQPQHF
V gene: TRBV10-3; D gene: TRBD1; clone size: NA; J gene: TRBJ1-2; CDR3 DNA: TGTGCCATCAGTGAGGGAGACAGGGATCAGGAGGGCTACACCTTC; CDR3 protein: CAISEGDRDQEGYTF
V gene: TRBV7-6; D gene: NA; clone size: few; J gene: TRBJ1-1; CDR3 DNA: TGTGCCAGCAGCATAGGAGAATACACTGAAGCTTTCTTT; CDR3 protein: CASSIGEYTEAFF
V gene: TRBV12-3/TRBV12-4; D gene: NA; clone size: many; J gene: TRBJ2-3; CDR3 DNA: TGTGCCAGCAGTTACCGGGGCACAGATACGCAGTATTTT; CDR3 protein: CASSYRGTDTQYF
V gene: TRBV10-3; D gene: TRBD2; clone size: NA; J gene: TRBJ2-5; CDR3 DNA: TGTGCCATCAGCCCGCTACTAGCGGGGGGTGAAAGGGAGACCCAGTACTTC; CDR3 protein: CAISPLLAGGERETQYF
V gene: TRBV4-2; D gene: NA; clone size: many; J gene: TRBJ1-4; CDR3 DNA: TGTGCCAGCAAGAGGCAAGGTACTACTAATGAAAAACTGTTTTTT; CDR3 protein: CASKRQGTTNEKLFF
V gene: TRBV3-1; D gene: NA; clone size: many; J gene: TRBJ2-1; CDR3 DNA: TGTGCCAGCAGCCAAGTCAGTTACAATGAGCAGTTCTTC; CDR3 protein: CASSQVSYNEQFF
V gene: TRBV2; D gene: NA; clone size: few; J gene: TRBJ1-5; CDR3 DNA: TGTGCCAGCAGCGTCGGGACACTCAGCAATCAGCCCCAGCATTTT; CDR3 protein: CASSVGTLSNQPQHF
V gene: TRBV5-1; D gene: NA; clone size: NA; J gene: TRBJ1-5; CDR3 DNA: TGCGCCAGCAGCTTGGAATCTCCCCGCAATCAGCCCCAGCATTTT; CDR3 protein: CASSLESPRNQPQHF
V gene: TRBV7-9; D gene: TRBD2; clone size: NA; J gene: TRBJ2-4; CDR3 DNA: TGTGCCAGCAGCCAACCACCCAGCGGGAGAAACATTCAGTACTTC; CDR3 protein: CASSQPPSGRNIQYF
V gene: TRBV6-6; D gene: TRBD2; clone size: NA; J gene: TRBJ2-3; CDR3 DNA: TGTGCCAGCAGTTACAGGGCTAGCGGGGCATCCACAGATACGCAGTATTTT; CDR3 protein: CASSYRASGASTDTQYF
V gene: TRBV6-6; D gene: TRBD2; clone size: many; J gene: TRBJ2-7; CDR3 DNA: TGTGCCAGCACTCCACTAGCGGTATTCTCCTACGAGCAGTACTTC; CDR3 protein: CASTPLAVFSYEQYF
V gene: TRBV28; D gene: NA; clone size: NA; J gene: TRBJ1-5; CDR3 DNA: TGTGCCAGCATCAAGGGAGGGCTCAATCAGCCCCAGCATTTT; CDR3 protein: CASIKGGLNQPQHF
V gene: TRBV6-2/TRBV6-3; D gene: NA; clone size: NA; J gene: TRBJ2-2; CDR3 DNA: TGTGCCAGCAGAATAGCGGTCCCTGGGGAGCTGTTTTTT; CDR3 protein: CASRIAVPGELFF
V gene: TRBV12-3/TRBV12-4; D gene: NA; clone size: once; J gene: TRBJ2-7; CDR3 DNA: TGTGCCAGCAGTGGGGAGGCCACCGGTCCGTACGAGCAGTACTTC; CDR3 protein: CASSGEATGPYEQYF
V gene: TRBV9; D gene: TRBD2; clone size: NA; J gene: TRBJ2-2; CDR3 DNA: TGTGCCAGCAGCGTTCATAGCGGGAGCGGCACCGGGGAGCTGTTTTTT; CDR3 protein: CASSVHSGSGTGELFF
V gene: TRBV5-1; D gene: NA; clone size: NA; J gene: TRBJ1-3; CDR3 DNA: TGCGCCAGCAGCCTGACAGGAAATGAGGGAAACACCATATATTTT; CDR3 protein: CASSLTGNEGNTIYF
V gene: TRBV5-1; D gene: NA; clone size: few; J gene: TRBJ1-4; CDR3 DNA: TGCGCCAGCAGCTTGGTGGCAGTTACTAGCGGCCATAAACTGTTTTTT; CDR3 protein: CASSLVAVTSGHKLFF
V gene: TRBV10-1; D gene: NA; clone size: few; J gene: TRBJ2-5; CDR3 DNA: TGCGCCAGCCCCCCCAGGTGGACAGATGAACTCCAAGAGACCCAGTACTTC; CDR3 protein: CASPPRWTDELQETQYF
V gene: TRBV9; D gene: TRBD1; clone size: many; J gene: TRBJ2-7; CDR3 DNA: TGTGCCAGCACCCGGACAGGGGGATCCTACGAGCAGTACTTC; CDR3 protein: CASTRTGGSYEQYF
V gene: TRBV4-2; D gene: NA; clone size: NA; J gene: TRBJ2-4; CDR3 DNA: TGTGCCAGCAGCCAATGGACAAGGGGGTACATTCAGTACTTC; CDR3 protein: CASSQWTRGYIQYF
V gene: TRBV27; D gene: NA; clone size: many; J gene: TRBJ1-6; CDR3 DNA: TGTGCCAGCAGTCCAGAGGGGTATTCACCCCTCCACTTT; CDR3 protein: CASSPEGYSPLHF
V gene: TRBV18; D gene: NA; clone size: NA; J gene: TRBJ2-7; CDR3 DNA: TGTGCCAGCTCACCGGCAGGGGAGGTTTCCTACGAGCAGTACTTC; CDR3 protein: CASSPAGEVSYEQYF
V gene: TRBV20-1; D gene: TRBD2; clone size: NA; J gene: TRBJ2-7; CDR3 DNA: TGCAGTGCTCCGACTAGCGGGGGGCGAAGCTCCCACAATGAGCAGTACTTC; CDR3 protein: CSAPTSGGRSSHNEQYF
V gene: TRBV28; D gene: NA; clone size: many; J gene: TRBJ2-3; CDR3 DNA: TGTGCCAGCAGTTTATTTCGGCAGCATTACGCCGGCACAGATACGCAGTATTTT; CDR3 protein: CASSLFRQHYAGTDTQYF